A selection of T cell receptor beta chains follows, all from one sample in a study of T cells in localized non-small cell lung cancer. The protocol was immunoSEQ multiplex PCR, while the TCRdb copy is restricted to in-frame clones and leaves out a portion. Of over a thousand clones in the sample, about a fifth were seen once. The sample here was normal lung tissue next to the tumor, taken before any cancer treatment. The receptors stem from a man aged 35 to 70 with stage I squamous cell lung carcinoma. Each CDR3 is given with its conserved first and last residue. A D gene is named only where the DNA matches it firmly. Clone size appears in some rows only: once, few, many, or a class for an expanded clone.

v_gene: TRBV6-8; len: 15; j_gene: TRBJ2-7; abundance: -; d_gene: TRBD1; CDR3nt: TGTGCCATCAGTAATGGACAGGGGAGCTCCTACGAGCAGTACTTC; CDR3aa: CAISNGQGSSYEQYF
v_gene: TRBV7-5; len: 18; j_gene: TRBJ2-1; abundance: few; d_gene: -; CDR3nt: TGTGCCAGCAGCCCCAGCCCCCAACTAGCGGGGGGGCTCGATGAGCAGTTCTTC; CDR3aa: CASSPSPQLAGGLDEQFF
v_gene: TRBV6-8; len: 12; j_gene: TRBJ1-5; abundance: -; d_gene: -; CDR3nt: TGTGCAATCGGGACGAATAATCAGCCCCAGCATTTT; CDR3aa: CAIGTNNQPQHF
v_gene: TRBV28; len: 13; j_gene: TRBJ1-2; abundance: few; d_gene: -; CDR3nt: TGTGCCAGCAGTTTGTCCAGCGTTGATGGCTACACCTTC; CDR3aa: CASSLSSVDGYTF
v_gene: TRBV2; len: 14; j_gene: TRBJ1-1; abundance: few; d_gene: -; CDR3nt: TGTGCCAGCAGCTCCATGGCCTGGAACACTGAAGCTTTCTTT; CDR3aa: CASSSMAWNTEAFF
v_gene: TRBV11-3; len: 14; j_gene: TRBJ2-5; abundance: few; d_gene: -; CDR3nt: TGTGCCAGCAGCTTGGACATTGGGGGGGAGACCCAGTACTTC; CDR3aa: CASSLDIGGETQYF
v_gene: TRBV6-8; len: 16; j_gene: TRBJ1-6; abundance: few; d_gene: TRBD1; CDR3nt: TGTGCCAGCAGTTCGATCGACAGGGCAGTTGATTCACCCCTCCACTTT; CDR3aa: CASSSIDRAVDSPLHF
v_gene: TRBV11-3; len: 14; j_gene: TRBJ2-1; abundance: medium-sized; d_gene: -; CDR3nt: TGTGCCAGCAGCATAAGCCGGGCCAACAATGAGCAGTTCTTC; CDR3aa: CASSISRANNEQFF
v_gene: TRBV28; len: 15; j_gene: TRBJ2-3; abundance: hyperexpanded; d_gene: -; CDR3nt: TGTGCCAGCTCCGCAGGGGGGGGGCCCCAGGGAGCGCAGTATTTT; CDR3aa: CASSAGGGPQGAQYF
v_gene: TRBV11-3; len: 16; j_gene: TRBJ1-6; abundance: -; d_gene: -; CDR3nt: TGTGCCAGCAGCACCCGACGGGGCTCCTATAATTCACCCCTCCACTTT; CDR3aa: CASSTRRGSYNSPLHF
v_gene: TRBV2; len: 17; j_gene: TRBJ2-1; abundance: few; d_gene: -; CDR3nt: TGTGCCAGCAGTGAAAGGGAGGAGGGGGGAGCCTACAATGAGCAGTTCTTC; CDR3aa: CASSEREEGGAYNEQFF
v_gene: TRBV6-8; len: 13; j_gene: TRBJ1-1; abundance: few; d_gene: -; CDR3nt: TGTGCCAGCAGCCCGGGGGGAGGCCATAAAGCTTTCTTT; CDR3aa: CASSPGGGHKAFF
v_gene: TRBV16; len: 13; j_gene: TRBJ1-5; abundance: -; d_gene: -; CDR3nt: TGTGCCAGCAGCCAATTAGGTCCGGAGCCCCAGCATTTT; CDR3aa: CASSQLGPEPQHF
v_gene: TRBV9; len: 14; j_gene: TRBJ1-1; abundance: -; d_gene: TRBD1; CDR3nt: TGTGCCAGCAGTGAGGACAGGAGGGACACTGAAGCTTTCTTT; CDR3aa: CASSEDRRDTEAFF
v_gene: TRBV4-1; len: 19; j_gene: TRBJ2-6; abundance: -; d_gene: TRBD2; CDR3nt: TGCGCCAGCAGCTACCGTTCTAGCGGTAGTTACTCTGGGGCCAACGTCCTGACTTTC; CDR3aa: CASSYRSSGSYSGANVLTF
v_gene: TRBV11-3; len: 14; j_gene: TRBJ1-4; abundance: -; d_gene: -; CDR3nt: TGTGCCAGCAGCCGCGGACGGAGTAATGAAAAACTGTTTTTT; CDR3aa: CASSRGRSNEKLFF
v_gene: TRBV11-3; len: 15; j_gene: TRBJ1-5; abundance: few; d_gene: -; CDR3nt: TGTGCCAGCAGCCCCGGACAGTCTTCGGGTCAGCCCCAGCATTTT; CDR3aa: CASSPGQSSGQPQHF
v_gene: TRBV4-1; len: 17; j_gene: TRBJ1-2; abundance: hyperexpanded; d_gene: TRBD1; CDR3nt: TGCGCCAGCAGCAAAGGGACAGGGGCCACCGTTAACTATGGCTACACCTTC; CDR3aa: CASSKGTGATVNYGYTF
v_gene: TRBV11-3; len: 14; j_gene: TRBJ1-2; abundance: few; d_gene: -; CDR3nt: TGTGCCAGCAGTCCCCTCCAGGGGCGATATGGCTACACCTTC; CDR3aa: CASSPLQGRYGYTF
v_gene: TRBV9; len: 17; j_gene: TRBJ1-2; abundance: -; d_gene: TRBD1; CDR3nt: TGTGCCAGCAGCTCAGGGGGGTCTACCTCGGTAGCTGAGGGCTACACCTTC; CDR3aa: CASSSGGSTSVAEGYTF
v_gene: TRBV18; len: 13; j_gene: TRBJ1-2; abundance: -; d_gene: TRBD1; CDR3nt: TGTGCCAGCTCCCTTGGACAGGGGTATGGCTACACCTTC; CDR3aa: CASSLGQGYGYTF
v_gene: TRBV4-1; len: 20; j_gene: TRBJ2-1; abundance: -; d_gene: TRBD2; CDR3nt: TGCGCCAGCAGCCTGGGACTAGCGGGGGGGACTCTGCCGCCTTACAATGAGCAGTTCTTC; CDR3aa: CASSLGLAGGTLPPYNEQFF
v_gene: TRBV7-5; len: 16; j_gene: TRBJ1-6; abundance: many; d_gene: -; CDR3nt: TGTGCCAGCAGCCCGGGGACCGTGCGGGGTAATTCACCCCTCCACTTT; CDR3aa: CASSPGTVRGNSPLHF
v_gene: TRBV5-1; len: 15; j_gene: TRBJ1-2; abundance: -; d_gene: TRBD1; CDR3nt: TGCGCCAGCAGCTGCTGGGACAGGGGAGACTATGGCTACACCTTC; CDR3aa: CASSCWDRGDYGYTF
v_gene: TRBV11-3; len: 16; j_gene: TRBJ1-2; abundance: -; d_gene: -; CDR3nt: TGTGCCAGCAGCTCTAACCGGCGGGGAAGGAACTATGGCTACACCTTC; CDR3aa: CASSSNRRGRNYGYTF
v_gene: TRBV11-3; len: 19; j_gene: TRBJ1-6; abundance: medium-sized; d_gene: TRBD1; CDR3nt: TGTGCCAGCAGCTTGGAGATGGGACAGGGGTCTTCCTATAATTCACCCCTCCACTTT; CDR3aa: CASSLEMGQGSSYNSPLHF
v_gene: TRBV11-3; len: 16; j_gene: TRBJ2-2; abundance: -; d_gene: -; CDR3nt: TGTGCCAGCAGCTTAGGAGGAGACAAAATGTATGGGGAGCTGTTTTTT; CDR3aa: CASSLGGDKMYGELFF
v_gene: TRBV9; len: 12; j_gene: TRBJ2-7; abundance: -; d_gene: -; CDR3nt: TGTGCCAGCAGTGGCATAGACTACGAGCAGTACTTC; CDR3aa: CASSGIDYEQYF
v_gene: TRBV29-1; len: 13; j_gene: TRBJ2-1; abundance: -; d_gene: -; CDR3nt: TGCAGCGCCCTAGGTCAGGGCGGGAATGAGCAGTTCTTC; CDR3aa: CSALGQGGNEQFF
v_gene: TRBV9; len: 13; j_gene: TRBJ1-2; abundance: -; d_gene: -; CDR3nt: TGTGCCAGCAGCGTCGGACAGAGCTATGGCTACACCTTC; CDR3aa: CASSVGQSYGYTF
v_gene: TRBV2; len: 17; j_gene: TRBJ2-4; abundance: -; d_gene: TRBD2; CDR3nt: TGTGCCAGCAGTGACTTAGCGGGGGCCCTAGCCAAAAACATTCAGTACTTC; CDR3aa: CASSDLAGALAKNIQYF
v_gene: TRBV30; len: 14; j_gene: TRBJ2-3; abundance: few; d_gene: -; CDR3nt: TGTGCCTGGAGTGTACCGCCCGGGGCAGATACGCAGTATTTT; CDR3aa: CAWSVPPGADTQYF
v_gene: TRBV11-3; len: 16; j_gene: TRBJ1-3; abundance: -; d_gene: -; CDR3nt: TGTGCCAGCAGCTTAGGGGCAGGCCCCTCTGGAAACACCATATATTTT; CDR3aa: CASSLGAGPSGNTIYF
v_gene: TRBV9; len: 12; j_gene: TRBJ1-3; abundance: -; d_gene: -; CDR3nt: TGTGCCAGCAGCGCCCCGAGAAACACCATATATTTT; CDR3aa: CASSAPRNTIYF
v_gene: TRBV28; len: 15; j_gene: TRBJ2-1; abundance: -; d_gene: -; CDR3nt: TGTGCCAGCAGTTTGGTTGGAAACGGCTACAATGAGCAGTTCTTC; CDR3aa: CASSLVGNGYNEQFF
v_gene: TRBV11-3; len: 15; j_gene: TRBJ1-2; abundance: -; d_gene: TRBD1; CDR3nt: TGTGCCAGCAGCCCGGGACAGGGGGCTGACTATGGCTACACCTTC; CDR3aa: CASSPGQGADYGYTF
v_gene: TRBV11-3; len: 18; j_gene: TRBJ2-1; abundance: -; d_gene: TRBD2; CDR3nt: TGTGCCAGCAGCCGAGGGACTAGCGGGGGGGCTTCCTACAATGAGCAGTTCTTC; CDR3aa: CASSRGTSGGASYNEQFF
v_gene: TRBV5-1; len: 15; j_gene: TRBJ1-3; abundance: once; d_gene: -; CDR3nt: TGCGCCAGCAGCGTGGACCGAACCTCTGGAAACACCATATATTTT; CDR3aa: CASSVDRTSGNTIYF
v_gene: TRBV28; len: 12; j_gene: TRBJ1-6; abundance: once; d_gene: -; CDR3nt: TGTGCCACCTTCGGCGAGGGGTCACCCCTCCACTTT; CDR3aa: CATFGEGSPLHF
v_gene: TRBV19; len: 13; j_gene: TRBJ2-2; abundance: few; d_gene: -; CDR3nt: TGTGCCAGTACCTCGACACTAACCGGGGAGCTGTTTTTT; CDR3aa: CASTSTLTGELFF
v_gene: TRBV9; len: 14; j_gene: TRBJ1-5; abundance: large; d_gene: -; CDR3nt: TGTGCCAGCAGGCCGGGGAGTGGAGGTCAGCCCCAGCATTTT; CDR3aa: CASRPGSGGQPQHF
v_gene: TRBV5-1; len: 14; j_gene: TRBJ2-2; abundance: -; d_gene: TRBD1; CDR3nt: TGCGCCAGCAGCCCGACTCAGGGGGCCGGGGAGCTGTTTTTT; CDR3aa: CASSPTQGAGELFF
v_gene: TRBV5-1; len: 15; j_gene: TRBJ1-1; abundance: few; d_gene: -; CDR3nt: TGCGCCAGCAGCTTGGCCGGTGGGGGGAACACTGAAGCTTTCTTT; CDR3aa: CASSLAGGGNTEAFF
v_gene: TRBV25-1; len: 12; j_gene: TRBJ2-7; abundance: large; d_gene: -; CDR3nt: TGTGCCAGCGCGACAGGCGCCTACGAGCAGTACTTC; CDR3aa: CASATGAYEQYF
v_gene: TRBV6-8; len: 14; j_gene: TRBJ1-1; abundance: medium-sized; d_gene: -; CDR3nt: TGTGCCAGCAGTCCTCGGACGGGAAACACTGAAGCTTTCTTT; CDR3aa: CASSPRTGNTEAFF
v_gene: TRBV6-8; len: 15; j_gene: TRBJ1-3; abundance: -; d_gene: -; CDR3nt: TGTGCCAGCAGTTACTTCCAGGGGACTGGAAACACCATATATTTT; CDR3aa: CASSYFQGTGNTIYF
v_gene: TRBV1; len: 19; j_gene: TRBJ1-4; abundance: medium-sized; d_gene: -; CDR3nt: TGCGCCAGCAGCCCCCCTGCGGGACATTCAGCGGGGAGGAATGAAAAACTGTTTTTT; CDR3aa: CASSPPAGHSAGRNEKLFF
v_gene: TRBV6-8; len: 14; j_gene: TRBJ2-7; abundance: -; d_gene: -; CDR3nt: TGTGCCACCAACCAGGTTGCCCCGGCCTACGAGCAGTACTTC; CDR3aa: CATNQVAPAYEQYF
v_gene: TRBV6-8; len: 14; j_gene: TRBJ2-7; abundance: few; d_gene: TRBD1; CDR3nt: TGTGCCAGCAGAGGGGGGGACAGGGCCTACGAGCAGTACTTC; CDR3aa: CASRGGDRAYEQYF
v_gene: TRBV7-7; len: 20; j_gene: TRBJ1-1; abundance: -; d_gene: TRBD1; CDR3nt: TGTGCCAGCAGCTTAGATCCGCCCCGTAGGCGAGGACAGGGGTATACTGAAGCTTTCTTT; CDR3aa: CASSLDPPRRRGQGYTEAFF
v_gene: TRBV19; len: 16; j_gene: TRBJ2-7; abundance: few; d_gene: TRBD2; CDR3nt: TGTGCCAGTAGTCGACGGAGCGGGGGCGACTCCTACGAGCAGTACTTC; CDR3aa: CASSRRSGGDSYEQYF
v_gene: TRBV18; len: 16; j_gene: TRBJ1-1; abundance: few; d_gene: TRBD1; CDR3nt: TGTGCCAGCTCACCGGTAACAGGGGGATCGAACACTGAAGCTTTCTTT; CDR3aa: CASSPVTGGSNTEAFF
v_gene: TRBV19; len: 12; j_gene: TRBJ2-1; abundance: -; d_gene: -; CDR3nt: TGTGCCAGTAGTTACAGGTACAATGAGCAGTTCTTC; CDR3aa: CASSYRYNEQFF
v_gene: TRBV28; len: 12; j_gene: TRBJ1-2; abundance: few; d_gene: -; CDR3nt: TGTGCCAGCAGTTTACAGGGTTATGGCTACACCTTC; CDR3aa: CASSLQGYGYTF
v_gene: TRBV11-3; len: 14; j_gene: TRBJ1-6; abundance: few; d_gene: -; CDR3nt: TGTGCCAGCAGCTTAGGGGGGACCGATTCACCCCTCCACTTT; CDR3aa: CASSLGGTDSPLHF